These 27 T cell receptor beta chains share one sample of origin, sequenced in a study of blood T cell repertoires in COVID-19. Produced via immunoSEQ multiplex PCR; TCRdb's table is partial and in-frame only. The data contain a few hundred thousand clones, 85% to 90% of them singletons. What was sequenced was peripheral blood. The receptors shown here come from a woman between 50 and 59 years old with COVID-19, enrolled during active disease.

The V call is TRBV11-2, the J call TRBJ1-5; D gene uncertain. Trimming stripped 3 bases from V and 9 bases from J, with 9 bases between. This CDR3 is built from 12 residues. The germline CDR1 and CDR2 sequences are SGHAT and FQNNGV. CDR3 coding DNA: TGTGCCAGCAGCTTGATTGGAGGGCCCCAGCATTTT. Translating it yields CASSLIGGPQHF.

There are a few counts of this clone. The junction shows a germline mismatch at one end, possibly a read error. The chain carries TRBV30 and TRBJ2-2, with D possibly being TRBD1 (7 bases). The CDR3 has 16 residues. Germline V CDR1 and CDR2: GTSNPN, SVGIG (reference sequence). CDR3 in DNA: TGTGCCCGGAGGGGCTTAGTGTCAGGGGGGACCGGGGAGCTGTTTTTT. Its protein product is CARRGLVSGGTGELFF.

The chain combines TRBV18 with TRBJ2-1, with 10 bases aligning to TRBD2. Germline-derived CDR1 and CDR2 are KGHSH and LQKENI. The CDR3 extends over 17 amino acids. After removal of 0 bases from V and 5 bases from J, the junction contained 7 bases not matched to a gene. DNA for the CDR3: TGTGCCAGCTCACCACCGGGTAGGACTAGCGGCAACAATGAGCAGTTCTTC. Its protein product is CASSPPGRTSGNNEQFF.

This sequence joins TRBV18 and TRBJ2-1, with 7 bases matching TRBD2. V shed 3 bases and J 6 bases; nucleotides not matched to a gene: 5. Germline loops: CDR1 KGHSH, CDR2 LQKENI. This CDR3 contains 14 residues. In DNA, the CDR3 is TGTGCCAGCTCACCTGGACTAGTCGTCAATGAGCAGTTCTTC. Translated, it gives CASSPGLVVNEQFF.

The chain couples TRBV19 to TRBJ2-1; D is possibly TRBD2 (5 bases). Deletions cut 0 bases from V and 13 bases from J, with 13 bases between. The CDR3 is made up of 13 amino acids. CDR1 LNHDA and CDR2 SQIVND come from the germline V gene (reference sequence). In nucleotides, the CDR3 is TGTGCCAGTAGTATAGATGGCGGACTGACCCAGTTCTTC. Residues: CASSIDGGLTQFF. The variable domain in full, with the rest retrieved from reference TRBV19 and TRBJ2-1, is DGGITQSPKYLFRKEGQNVTLSCEQNLNHDAMYWYRQDPGQGLRLIYYSQIVNDFQKGDIAEGYSVSREKKESFPLTVTSAQKNPTAFYLCASSIDGGLTQFFGPGTRLTVL.

In the case of this clone: The identical CDR3 is also encoded by other nucleotide sequences in the sample. The chain couples TRBV19 to TRBJ2-5, with 9 bases aligning to TRBD2. Germline V gene sequence: CDR1 LNHDA, CDR2 SQIVND (reference sequence). V dropped 6 bases and J dropped 5; count of bases not matched to a gene: 7. CDR3 length: 14 residues. The CDR3 sequence: CASRLAGVGETQYF. CDR3 DNA: TGTGCCAGTAGATTAGCGGGAGTTGGGGAGACCCAGTACTTC.

J is TRBJ1-1 and V is TRBV12-5; possible D gene TRBD1, 6 bases. The CDR3 runs to 13 residues. Trimming cost V 1 base and J 4 bases, with 7 bases left between them. Germline CDR1 LGHNT, CDR2 FRNRAP. CDR3 coding DNA: TGTGCTAGTGGTTTGGGAGGGGGCACTGAAGCTTTCTTT. This translates into CASGLGGGTEAFF.

J is TRBJ1-6 and V is TRBV4-3; D gene uncertain. Germline CDR1 is LGHNA and CDR2 is YSLEER. Trimming stripped 0 bases from V and 10 bases from J, with 13 bases between. The CDR3 covers 15 residues. The CDR3 coding sequence is TGCGCCAGCAGCCAAGACTTGACCGAGCGCTCACCCCTCCACTTT. This translates into CASSQDLTERSPLHF.

V usage is TRBV15 and J usage is TRBJ2-4, with 11 bases that match TRBD1. The germline V gene encodes CDR1 LNHNV and CDR2 YYDKDF (reference sequence). Trimming cost V 0 bases and J 4 bases; bases outside gene matches: 2. This CDR3 is built from 16 residues. The CDR3 DNA is TGTGCCACCAGCAGAGATGGGACAGGGGGTAAAAACATTCAGTACTTC. This encodes CATSRDGTGGKNIQYF.

This rearrangement joins TRBV19 to TRBJ1-3, with D perhaps matching TRBD1 (6 bases). The CDR3 contains 14 residues. Germline CDR1 is LNHDA and CDR2 is SQIVND (reference sequence). V lost 6 bases, J lost 0 bases, and 9 bases lay in between. In nucleotides, the CDR3 is TGTGCCAGTAGCCGACAGGACTCTGGAAACACCATATATTTT. It codes for CASSRQDSGNTIYF. The variable domain in full, with the rest retrieved from reference TRBV19 and TRBJ1-3, is DGGITQSPKYLFRKEGQNVTLSCEQNLNHDAMYWYRQDPGQGLRLIYYSQIVNDFQKGDIAEGYSVSREKKESFPLTVTSAQKNPTAFYLCASSRQDSGNTIYFGEGSWLTVV.

J is TRBJ1-2 and V is TRBV27, with D unclear. V dropped 0 bases and J dropped 4 bases, with 15 bases sitting between them. In germline, CDR1 is MNHEY, CDR2 SMNVEV (reference sequence). The CDR3 is 16 residues long. The CDR3 here is CASSLSPQAGGYGYTF. CDR3 in DNA: TGTGCCAGCAGTTTATCGCCGCAGGCCGGAGGCTATGGCTACACCTTC.

A few counts support this clone. The chain combines TRBV10-3 with TRBJ2-1; TRBD1 aligns across 8 bases. CDR1 and CDR2 from the germline V gene are ENHRY and SYGVKD. The CDR3 covers 15 residues. Trimming took 5 bases from V and 4 from J; bases not matched to a gene: 7. Here the CDR3 DNA reads TGTGCCATCAGTAACAGGGGGGCGGGGTACAATGAGCAGTTCTTC. Translation gives CAISNRGAGYNEQFF.

The V call is TRBV6-5, the J call TRBJ2-5, with D perhaps matching TRBD1 (5 bases). The CDR3 is 12 residues long. Trimming shortened V by 6 bases and J by 5 bases, and 10 bases separated the two germline ends. Germline CDR1 is MNHEY and CDR2 is SVGAGI. Here the CDR3 reads CASSGQGETQYF. The CDR3 nucleotides read TGTGCCAGCAGCGGACAAGGGGAGACCCAGTACTTC.

The CDR3: CASSSQGRMSNTEAFF. In DNA, the CDR3 is TGTGCCAGCAGTTCTCAGGGGAGAATGTCGAACACTGAAGCTTTCTTT. The chain links TRBV7-2 to TRBJ1-1; D is possibly TRBD1 (6 bases). CDR3 length: 16 amino acids. The V end lost 6 bases, the J end lost 1 base, and 18 bases lay between the germline ends. Germline V CDR1 and CDR2: SGHTA, FQGNSA.

The J gene is TRBJ2-3, the V gene TRBV24-1; 9 bases fit TRBD1. V was clipped by 4 bases and J by 5 bases; unmatched bases: 24. This CDR3 has 21 residues. The V gene's germline CDR1 is KGHDR and CDR2 SFDVKD. CDR3: CATSDLKVGTGRKFGEDTQYF. CDR3 nucleotide sequence: TGTGCCACCAGTGACCTGAAAGTAGGGACAGGGAGGAAATTTGGGGAAGATACGCAGTATTTT.

This clone has just one count. This sequence joins TRBV27 and TRBJ1-1, with 7 bases identical to TRBD1. The length of the CDR3 is 12 residues. Germline CDR1 MNHEY, CDR2 SMNVEV (reference sequence). After removal of 10 bases from V and 7 bases from J, the junction contained 9 bases not matched to a gene. CDR3 protein: CATRLGTVEAFF. The CDR3 bases are TGTGCCACCAGATTGGGGACAGTTGAAGCTTTCTTT.

The chain employs TRBV18 and TRBJ2-7; 16 bases are shared with TRBD2. The germline CDR1 and CDR2 sequences are KGHSH and LQKENI. The V segment lost 6 bases and the J segment 9 bases; nucleotides outside the gene matches: 5. CDR3 length equals 14 residues. The CDR3 nucleotides read TGTGCCAGCTCGTCCGGGACTAGCGGGAGGGTGCAGTACTTC. It yields the protein CASSSGTSGRVQYF.

The V gene is TRBV4-3, the J gene TRBJ2-1; weak D call: TRBD1 (6 bases). CDR1 and CDR2 from the germline V gene are LGHNA and YSLEER. Trimming left V 1 base short and J 0 bases short, with 13 bases between. The CDR3 is made up of 17 amino acids. CDR3 coding DNA: TGCGCCAGCAGCCAAGTCGGCAGGGGCAGCTCCTACAATGAGCAGTTCTTC. Encoded protein: CASSQVGRGSSYNEQFF.

This clone appeared a single time. The V call is TRBV4-1, the J call TRBJ1-6; D is perhaps TRBD1 (6 bases). The CDR3 extends over 19 amino acids. V was trimmed by 0 bases and J by 4 bases, leaving 19 bases between them. Germline V lookup: CDR1 MGHRA, CDR2 YSYEKL. This CDR3 reads CASSQDLGGIGRYNSPLHF. The CDR3, as DNA: TGCGCCAGCAGCCAAGATTTAGGGGGAATCGGACGGTATAATTCACCCCTCCACTTT.

The CDR3 reads CASSESRSSYEQYF. The CDR3 DNA reads TGTGCCAGCAGTGAATCGCGGAGCTCCTACGAGCAGTACTTC. The V gene is TRBV6-1, the J gene TRBJ2-7; D remains ambiguous. Trimming stripped 2 bases from V and 0 bases from J, with 8 bases between. From germline, CDR1 is MNHNS and CDR2 SASEGT. The CDR3 has 14 residues.

V and J are TRBV28 and TRBJ2-1; 10 bases align to TRBD1. CDR1 and CDR2 (germline): MDHEN, SYDVKM. The CDR3 has 16 amino acids. Trimming at V came to 3 bases and at J to 7 bases, leaving 9 bases not matched to a gene. DNA for the CDR3: TGTGCCAGCAGTTTGACCGGACAGGGGGTCTCAAATGAGCAGTTCTTC. Residues: CASSLTGQGVSNEQFF.

This sequence joins TRBV25-1 and TRBJ1-5; 9 bases align to TRBD1. CDR3 length: 13 residues. The J segment lost 5 bases and the V segment lost 6 bases, leaving 2 bases of the junction unmatched. Germline CDR1 MGHDK, CDR2 SYGVNS. CDR3 amino acids: CASRGTGHQPQHF. The CDR3 DNA is TGTGCCAGCAGGGGGACAGGGCATCAGCCCCAGCATTTT.

The rearrangement uses TRBV5-1 and TRBJ2-5; tentatively, D is TRBD1 (5 bases). With 1 base removed from V and 5 bases from J, the gap between germline ends came to 12 bases. Germline CDR1 and CDR2: SGHRS and YFSETQ. This CDR3 comprises 14 residues. The CDR3 DNA is TGCGCCAGCAGCTTGTATCAGGGCGAGGAGACCCAGTACTTC. As protein: CASSLYQGEETQYF.

This clone was counted a few times. This sequence joins TRBV13 and TRBJ2-7; 7 bases map to TRBD1. In germline, CDR1 is PRHDT, CDR2 FYEKMQ (reference sequence). Germline trimming cut 5 bases from V and 0 bases from J; bases unmatched to any gene: 4. The CDR3 covers 14 residues. In DNA, the CDR3 is TGTGCCAGCAGCCTCCGGGACAGCTCCTACGAGCAGTACTTC. It specifies CASSLRDSSYEQYF.

This sequence joins TRBV18 and TRBJ1-1; 10 nucleotides match TRBD1. Germline lookup yields CDR1 KGHSH and CDR2 LQKENI. Germline trimming cut 6 bases from V and 7 bases from J; bases unmatched to any gene: 5. This CDR3 is 13 amino acids long. The CDR3 DNA follows: TGTGCCAGCTCCCCGGGACAGGGGTTTGAAGCTTTCTTT. Translation: CASSPGQGFEAFF.

The rearrangement uses TRBV11-3 and TRBJ2-1; perhaps TRBD2 as D (6 bases). The CDR3 spans 12 residues. Trimming took 6 bases from V and 8 from J, leaving 11 bases between them. Germline assignment: CDR1 SGHNT and CDR2 YENEEA. CDR3 sequence (DNA): TGTGCCAGCAGGTCGACGGGAGATGAGCAGTTCTTC. It encodes CASRSTGDEQFF.

The chain recombines TRBV12-3 or TRBV12-4 with TRBJ2-4; TRBD2 matches at 8 bases. The length of the CDR3 is 13 residues. The V and J ends lost 6 bases and 8 bases, in that order; junction bases with no gene match: 6. CDR3 sequence reads: CASRPSGSYIQYF. DNA for the CDR3: TGTGCCAGCAGACCCAGCGGGAGCTACATTCAGTACTTC.